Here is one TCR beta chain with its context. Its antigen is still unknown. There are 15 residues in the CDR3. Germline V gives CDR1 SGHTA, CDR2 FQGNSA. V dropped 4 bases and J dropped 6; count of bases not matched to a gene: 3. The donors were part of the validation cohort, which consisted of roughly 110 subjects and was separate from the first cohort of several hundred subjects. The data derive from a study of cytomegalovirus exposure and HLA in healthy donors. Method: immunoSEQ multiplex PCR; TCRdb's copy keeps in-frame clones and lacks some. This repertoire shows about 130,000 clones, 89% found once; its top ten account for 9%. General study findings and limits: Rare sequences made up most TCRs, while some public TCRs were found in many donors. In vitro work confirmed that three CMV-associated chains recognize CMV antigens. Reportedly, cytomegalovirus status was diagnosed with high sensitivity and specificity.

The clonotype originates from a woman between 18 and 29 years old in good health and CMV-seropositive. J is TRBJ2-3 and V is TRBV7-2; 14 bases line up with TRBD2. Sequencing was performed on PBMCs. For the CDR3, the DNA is TGTGCCAGCAGCTCCCGGACTAGCGGGGGGGATACGCAGTATTTT. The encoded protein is CASSSRTSGGDTQYF. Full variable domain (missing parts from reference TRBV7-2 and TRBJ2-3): GAGVSQSPSNKVTEKGKDVELRCDPISGHTALYWYRQSLGQGLEFLIYFQGNSAPDKSGLPSDRFSAERTGGSVSTLTIQRTQQEDSAVYLCASSSRTSGGDTQYFGPGTRLTVL.